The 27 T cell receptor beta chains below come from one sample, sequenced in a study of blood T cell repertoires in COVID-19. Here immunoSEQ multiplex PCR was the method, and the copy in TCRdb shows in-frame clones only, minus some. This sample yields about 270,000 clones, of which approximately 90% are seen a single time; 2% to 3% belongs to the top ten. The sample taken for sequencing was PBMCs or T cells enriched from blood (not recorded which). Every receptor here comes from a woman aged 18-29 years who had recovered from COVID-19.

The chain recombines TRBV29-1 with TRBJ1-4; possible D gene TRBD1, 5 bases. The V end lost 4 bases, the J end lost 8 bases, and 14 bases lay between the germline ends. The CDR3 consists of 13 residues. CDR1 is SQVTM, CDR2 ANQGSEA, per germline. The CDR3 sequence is CSVAPRRGEKLFF. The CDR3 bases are TGCAGCGTTGCACCCCGGAGGGGCGAAAAACTGTTTTTT.

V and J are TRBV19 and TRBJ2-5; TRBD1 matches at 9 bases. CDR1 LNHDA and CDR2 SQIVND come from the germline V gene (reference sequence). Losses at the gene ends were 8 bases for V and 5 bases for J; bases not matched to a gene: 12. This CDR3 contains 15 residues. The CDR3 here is CASSDSDRGRETQYF. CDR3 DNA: TGTGCCAGTTCCGACAGTGACAGGGGGAGGGAGACCCAGTACTTC.

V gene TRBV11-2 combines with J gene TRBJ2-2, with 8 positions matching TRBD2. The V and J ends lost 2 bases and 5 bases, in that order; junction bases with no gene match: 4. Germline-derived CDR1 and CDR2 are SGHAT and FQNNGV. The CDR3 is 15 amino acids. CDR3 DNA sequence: TGTGCCAGCAGCTTACGGGGGGGCCGGACCGGGGAGCTGTTTTTT. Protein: CASSLRGGRTGELFF.

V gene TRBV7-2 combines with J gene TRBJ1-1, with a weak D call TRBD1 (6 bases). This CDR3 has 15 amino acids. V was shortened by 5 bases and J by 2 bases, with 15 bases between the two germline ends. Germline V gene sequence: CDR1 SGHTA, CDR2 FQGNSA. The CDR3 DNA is TGTGCCAGCAGCGAAGACAGGCTAATAAACACTGAAGCTTTCTTT. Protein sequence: CASSEDRLINTEAFF.

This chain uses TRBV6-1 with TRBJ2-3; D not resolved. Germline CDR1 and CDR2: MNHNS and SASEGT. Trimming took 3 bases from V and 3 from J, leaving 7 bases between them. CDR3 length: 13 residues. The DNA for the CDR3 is TGTGCCAGCAGTGATGTCAGGACAGATACGCAGTATTTT. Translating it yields CASSDVRTDTQYF.

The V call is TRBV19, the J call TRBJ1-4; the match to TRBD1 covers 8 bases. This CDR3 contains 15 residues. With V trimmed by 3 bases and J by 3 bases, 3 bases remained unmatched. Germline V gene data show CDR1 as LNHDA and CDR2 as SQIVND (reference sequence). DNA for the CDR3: TGTGCCAGTAGTATGGAGACAGGGGCTAATGAAAAACTGTTTTTT. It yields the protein CASSMETGANEKLFF. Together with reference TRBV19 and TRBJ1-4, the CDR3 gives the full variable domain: DGGITQSPKYLFRKEGQNVTLSCEQNLNHDAMYWYRQDPGQGLRLIYYSQIVNDFQKGDIAEGYSVSREKKESFPLTVTSAQKNPTAFYLCASSMETGANEKLFFGSGTQLSVL.

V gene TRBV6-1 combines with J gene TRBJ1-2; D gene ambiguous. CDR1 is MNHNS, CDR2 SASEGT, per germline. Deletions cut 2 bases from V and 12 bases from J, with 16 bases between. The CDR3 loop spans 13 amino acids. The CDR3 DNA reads TGTGCCAGCAGTGAACTCTTACTTGGTGAGCACACCTTC. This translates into CASSELLLGEHTF.

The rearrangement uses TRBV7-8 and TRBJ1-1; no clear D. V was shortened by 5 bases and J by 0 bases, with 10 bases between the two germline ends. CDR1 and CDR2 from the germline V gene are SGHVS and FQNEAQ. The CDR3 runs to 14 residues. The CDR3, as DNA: TGTGCCAGCAGCCGACAAGAGCTGAACACTGAAGCTTTCTTT. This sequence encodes CASSRQELNTEAFF.

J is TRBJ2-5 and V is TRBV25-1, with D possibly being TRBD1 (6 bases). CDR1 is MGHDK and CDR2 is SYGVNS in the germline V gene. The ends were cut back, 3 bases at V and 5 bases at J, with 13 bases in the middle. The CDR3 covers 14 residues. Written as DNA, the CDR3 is TGTGCCAGCAGTGAGGACAGTTTTTGGGAGACCCAGTACTTC. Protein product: CASSEDSFWETQYF.

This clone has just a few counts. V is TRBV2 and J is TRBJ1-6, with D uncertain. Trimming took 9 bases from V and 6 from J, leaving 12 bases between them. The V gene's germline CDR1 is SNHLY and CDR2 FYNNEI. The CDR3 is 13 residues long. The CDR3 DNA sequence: TGTGCCAGTCGAGCGGAGATTAATTCACCCCTCCACTTT. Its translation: CASRAEINSPLHF.

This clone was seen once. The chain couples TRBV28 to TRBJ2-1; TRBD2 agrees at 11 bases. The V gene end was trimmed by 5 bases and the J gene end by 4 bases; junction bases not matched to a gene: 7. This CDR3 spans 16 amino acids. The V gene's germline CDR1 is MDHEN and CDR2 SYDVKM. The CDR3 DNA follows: TGTGCCAGCAGTATCTCACCTAGCGGGGGGTACAATGAGCAGTTCTTC. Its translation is CASSISPSGGYNEQFF.

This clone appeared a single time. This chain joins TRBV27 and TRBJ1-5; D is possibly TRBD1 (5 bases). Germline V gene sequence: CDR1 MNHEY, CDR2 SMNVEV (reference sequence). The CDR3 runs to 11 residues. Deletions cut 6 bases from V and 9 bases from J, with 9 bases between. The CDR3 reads CASSRGRPQHF. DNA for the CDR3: TGTGCCAGCAGCCGGGGGAGGCCCCAGCATTTT.

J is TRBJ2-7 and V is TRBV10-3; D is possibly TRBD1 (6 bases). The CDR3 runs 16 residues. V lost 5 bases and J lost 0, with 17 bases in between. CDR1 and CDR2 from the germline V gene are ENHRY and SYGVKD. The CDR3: CAISPLLTGSSYEQYF. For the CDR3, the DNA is TGTGCCATCAGTCCTTTATTGACAGGCAGCTCCTACGAGCAGTACTTC.

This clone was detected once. This chain's CDR3 is CASRVGSLGTQNTEAFF. CDR3 bases: TGCGCCAGCAGGGTAGGTAGTCTGGGGACTCAGAACACTGAAGCTTTCTTT. V and J are TRBV5-1 and TRBJ1-1, with D possibly matching TRBD1 (5 bases). The CDR3 totals 17 residues. V lost 5 bases and J 1 base, leaving 21 bases between the germline ends. CDR1 is SGHRS and CDR2 is YFSETQ in the germline V gene.

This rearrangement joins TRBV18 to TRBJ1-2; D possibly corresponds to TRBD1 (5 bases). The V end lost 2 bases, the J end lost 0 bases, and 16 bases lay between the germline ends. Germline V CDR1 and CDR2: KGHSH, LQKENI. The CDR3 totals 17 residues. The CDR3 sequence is CASSPLDSRRANYGYTF. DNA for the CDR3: TGTGCCAGCTCACCATTAGACAGTCGAAGAGCTAACTATGGCTACACCTTC. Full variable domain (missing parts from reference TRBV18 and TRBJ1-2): NAGVMQNPRHLVRRRGQEARLRCSPMKGHSHVYWYRQLPEEGLKFMVYLQKENIIDESGMPKERFSAEFPKEGPSILRIQQVVRGDSAAYFCASSPLDSRRANYGYTFGSGTRLTVV.

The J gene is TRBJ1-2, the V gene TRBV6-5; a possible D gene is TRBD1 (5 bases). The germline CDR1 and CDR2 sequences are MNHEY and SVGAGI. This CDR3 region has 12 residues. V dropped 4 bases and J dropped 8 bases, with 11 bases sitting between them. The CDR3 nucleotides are TGTGCCAGCAGTTCGACAGTTCTCGGCTACACCTTC. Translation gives CASSSTVLGYTF.

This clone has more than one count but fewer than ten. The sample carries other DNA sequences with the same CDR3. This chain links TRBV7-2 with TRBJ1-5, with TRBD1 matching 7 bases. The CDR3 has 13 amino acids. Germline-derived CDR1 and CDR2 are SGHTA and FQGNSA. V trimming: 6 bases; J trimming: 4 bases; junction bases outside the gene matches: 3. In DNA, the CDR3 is TGTGCCAGCAGTTACAGGGGAAATCAGCCCCAGCATTTT. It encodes CASSYRGNQPQHF.

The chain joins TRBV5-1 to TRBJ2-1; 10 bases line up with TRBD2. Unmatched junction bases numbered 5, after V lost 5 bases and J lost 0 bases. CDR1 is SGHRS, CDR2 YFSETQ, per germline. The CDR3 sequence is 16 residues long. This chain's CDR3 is CASSRSGGDSYNEQFF. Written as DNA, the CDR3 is TGCGCCAGCAGTCGGAGCGGGGGGGACTCCTACAATGAGCAGTTCTTC.

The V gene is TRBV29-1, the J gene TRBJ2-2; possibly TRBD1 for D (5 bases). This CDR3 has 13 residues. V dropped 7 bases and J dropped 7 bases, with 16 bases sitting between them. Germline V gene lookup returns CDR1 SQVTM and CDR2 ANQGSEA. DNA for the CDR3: TGCAGCGCCAAAAGGGGTGGGTTCGGGGAGCTGTTTTTT. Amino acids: CSAKRGGFGELFF.

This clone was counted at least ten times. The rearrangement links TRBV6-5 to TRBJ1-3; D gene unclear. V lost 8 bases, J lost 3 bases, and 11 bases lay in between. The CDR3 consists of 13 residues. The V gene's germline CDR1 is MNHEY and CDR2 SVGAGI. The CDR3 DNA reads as TGTGCCAGCGATGCGGCGAGTGGAAACACCATATATTTT. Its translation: CASDAASGNTIYF.

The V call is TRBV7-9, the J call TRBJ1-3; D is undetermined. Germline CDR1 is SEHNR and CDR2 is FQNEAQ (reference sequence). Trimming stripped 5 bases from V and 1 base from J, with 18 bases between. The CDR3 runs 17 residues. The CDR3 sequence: CASSLFGLRGSGNTIYF. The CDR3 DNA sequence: TGTGCCAGCAGCCTTTTTGGACTTCGGGGTTCTGGAAACACCATATATTTT. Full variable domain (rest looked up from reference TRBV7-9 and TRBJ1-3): DTGVSQNPRHKITKRGQNVTFRCDPISEHNRLYWYRQTLGQGPEFLTYFQNEAQLEKSRLLSDRFSAERPKGSFSTLEIQRTEQGDSAMYLCASSLFGLRGSGNTIYFGEGSWLTVV.

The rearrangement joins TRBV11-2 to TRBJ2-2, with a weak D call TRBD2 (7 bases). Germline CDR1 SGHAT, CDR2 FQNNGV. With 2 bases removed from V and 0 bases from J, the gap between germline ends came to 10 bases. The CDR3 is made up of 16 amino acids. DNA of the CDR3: TGTGCCAGCAGCTTAAGAGGGGGGGCGAACACCGGGGAGCTGTTTTTT. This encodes CASSLRGGANTGELFF.

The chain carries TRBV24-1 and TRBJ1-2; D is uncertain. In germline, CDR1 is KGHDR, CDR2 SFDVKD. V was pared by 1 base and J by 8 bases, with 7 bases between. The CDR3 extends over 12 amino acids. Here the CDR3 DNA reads TGTGCCACCAGTGATTTATTCGGGGGCTACACCTTC. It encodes CATSDLFGGYTF.

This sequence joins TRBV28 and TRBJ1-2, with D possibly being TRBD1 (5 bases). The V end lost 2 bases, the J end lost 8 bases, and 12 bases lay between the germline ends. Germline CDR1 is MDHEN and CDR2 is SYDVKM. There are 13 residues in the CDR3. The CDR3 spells CASSLRQGGGYTF. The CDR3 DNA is TGTGCCAGCAGTTTAAGGCAGGGAGGGGGCTACACCTTC.

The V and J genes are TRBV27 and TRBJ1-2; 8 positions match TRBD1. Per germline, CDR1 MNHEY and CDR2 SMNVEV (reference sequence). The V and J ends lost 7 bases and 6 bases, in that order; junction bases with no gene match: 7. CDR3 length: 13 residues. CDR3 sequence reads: CASKLQGAHGYTF. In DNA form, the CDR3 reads TGTGCCAGCAAGCTTCAGGGGGCCCATGGCTACACCTTC.

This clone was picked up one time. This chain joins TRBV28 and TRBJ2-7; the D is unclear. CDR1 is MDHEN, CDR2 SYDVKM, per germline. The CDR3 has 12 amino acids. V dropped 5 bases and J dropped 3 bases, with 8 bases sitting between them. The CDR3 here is CASSPGSYEQYF. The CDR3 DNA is TGTGCCAGCAGTCCCGGTAGCTACGAGCAGTACTTC. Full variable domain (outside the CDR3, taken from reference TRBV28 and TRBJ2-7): DVKVTQSSRYLVKRTGEKVFLECVQDMDHENMFWYRQDPGLGLRLIYFSYDVKMKEKGDIPEGYSVSREKKERFSLILESASTNQTSMYLCASSPGSYEQYFGPGTRLTVT.

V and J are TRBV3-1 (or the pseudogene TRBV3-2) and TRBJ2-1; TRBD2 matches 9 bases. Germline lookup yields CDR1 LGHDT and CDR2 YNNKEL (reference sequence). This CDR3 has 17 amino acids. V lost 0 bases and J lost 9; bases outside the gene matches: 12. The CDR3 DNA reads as TGTGCCAGCAGCCAAGATAACGCGGCGGGGGGGCTGTCTGAGCAGTTCTTC. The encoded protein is CASSQDNAAGGLSEQFF.